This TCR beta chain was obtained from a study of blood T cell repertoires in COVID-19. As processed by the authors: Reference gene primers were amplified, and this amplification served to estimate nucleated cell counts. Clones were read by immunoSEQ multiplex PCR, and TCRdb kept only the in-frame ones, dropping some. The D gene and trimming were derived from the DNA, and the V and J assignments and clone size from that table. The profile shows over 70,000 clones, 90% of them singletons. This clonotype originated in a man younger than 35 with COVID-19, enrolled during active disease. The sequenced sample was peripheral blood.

CDR3 loop: CASTSVGGNQETQYF. The CDR3 nucleotides read TGTGCCAGCACCTCCGTCGGGGGGAACCAAGAGACCCAGTACTTC. The chain links TRBV6-5 to TRBJ2-5; 7 bases line up with TRBD2. CDR1 and CDR2 (germline): MNHEY, SVGAGI. V shed 7 bases, J shed 0 bases, and the junction held 8 bases outside the gene matches. The CDR3 is 15 amino acids.